Listed here is a single TCR beta chain. The V and J ends lost 3 bases and 3 bases respectively, with 12 bases between them. The CDR3 sequence is 15 residues long. CDR1 and CDR2 (germline): MNHEY, SMNVEV (reference sequence). This sample is part of a study of identical twins. One entry per CDR3 protein results from TCRdb running MiXCR on the 5' RACE reads. This table holds about 520,000 distinct CDR3 sequences, around 20% found once. These data also featured in a second study, about T cells expressing NK-cell markers.

This TCR was recovered from a woman between 18 and 29 years old in good health. Sequenced material: CD4+ T cells sorted from blood. V is TRBV27 and J is TRBJ2-1; the D gene is possibly TRBD2 (6 bases). CDR3 nucleotides: TGTGCCAGCAGTTTGCGCGGGGCCATCTACAATGAGCAGTTCTTC. Its protein is CASSLRGAIYNEQFF.